This TCR beta chain was retrieved from a study of blood T cells in healthy people across ages. For the second PCR, which ran for roughly 6 to 12 cycles, a sample-barcoded 5' primer and a J-beta primer mix were used. TCRdb re-called the 5' RACE reads with MiXCR, one entry per CDR3 protein. The sample consists of about 2 million distinct CDR3 sequences, roughly 50% of them appearing once. Germline V CDR1 and CDR2: LGHNA, YSLEER. The CDR3 consists of 15 residues. Trimming took 0 bases from V and 0 from J, leaving 8 bases between them. PBMCs were isolated at a quantity of at least 6 million per sample. The receptor was derived from a woman aged 40 to 55 in good health. Material for sequencing was blood. The chain is built from TRBV4-3 and TRBJ1-1; D is uncertain. The CDR3 coding sequence is TGCGCCAGCAGCCAAGATCAGAGTATGAACACTGAAGCTTTCTTT. Protein: CASSQDQSMNTEAFF.